This entry lists 16 T cell receptor beta chains sequenced from one sample in a study of T-cell reconstitution after alpha-beta-depleted transplantation in children listed by TCRdb under 2016. What this sample's treatment or condition label stands for: allogeneic hematopoietic cell transplantation with graft depleted of TCRalphabeta T cells and CD19 B cells. Library preparation used PCR. Data came from an Illumina HiSeq 2500. TCR libraries were prepared with molecular barcoding, using unique molecular identifiers to normalize TCRbeta repertoire quantification. TCRdb applied fastp at Q25 and MiXCR to the public reads, then kept only in-frame beta chains. Rows are combined by CDR3 protein, so each entry shows the most common genes and DNA. This sample has 250,000 to 300,000 distinct CDR3 sequences in its table, and over 9% of those were observed once. Together, the top ten hold around 7.5% of the sample.

Sequenced here: PBMCs, sampled before TCRalphabeta/CD19-depleted stem cell transplant. Every receptor here comes from a boy under three years old with acute myeloid leukemia, due to receive a stem cell transplant.

This clonotype was picked up many times. V is TRBV27 and J is TRBJ1-4; perhaps TRBD1 as D (5 bases). CDR1 is MNHEY and CDR2 is SMNVEV in the germline V gene (reference sequence). The CDR3 contains 14 residues. V lost 6 bases to trimming and J lost 2 bases, with 10 bases between them. The CDR3 DNA reads as TGTGCCAGCAGAGAGGGGAGTACTAATGAAAAACTGTTTTTT. It codes for CASREGSTNEKLFF.

This clonotype came up many times. The chain couples TRBV29-1 to TRBJ2-6, with TRBD1 matching 8 bases. Looked up from germline, CDR1 is SQVTM and CDR2 is ANQGSEA. This CDR3 spans 17 amino acids. V was clipped by 4 bases and J by 0 bases; unmatched bases: 8. The DNA of the CDR3 is TGCAGCGTTGCCGGGACAGGCGGACTCTCTGGGGCCAACGTCCTGACTTTC. Protein product: CSVAGTGGLSGANVLTF.

The table lists this clonotype with many counts. The J gene is TRBJ2-1, the V gene TRBV7-8; 7 positions match TRBD1. V was pared by 0 bases and J by 12 bases, with 2 bases of the junction left unmatched. Per the germline V gene, CDR1 is SGHVS and CDR2 is FQNEAQ. This CDR3 has 12 residues. CDR3 amino acids: CASSLAGQAQFF. CDR3 bases: TGTGCCAGCAGCTTAGCAGGACAGGCGCAGTTCTTC.

This clonotype has ten or more counts. This chain joins TRBV28 and TRBJ2-7, with a possible D match to TRBD1 (5 bases). Per germline, CDR1 MDHEN and CDR2 SYDVKM. The CDR3 runs to 12 residues. V dropped 5 bases and J dropped 9 bases, with 14 bases sitting between them. The CDR3, as DNA: TGTGCCAGCAGTCTCCCCGGACAAGGGCAGTACTTC. Its translation is CASSLPGQGQYF.

This clonotype was recorded many times. V gene TRBV30 combines with J gene TRBJ2-7; 10 bases fit TRBD1. With 4 bases clipped from V and 3 bases from J, the junction kept 3 bases outside the gene matches. This CDR3 contains 13 residues. In germline, CDR1 is GTSNPN, CDR2 SVGIG (reference sequence). The CDR3 region has the DNA TGTGCCTGGAAGGGGACAGGGGACTACGAGCAGTACTTC. As protein: CAWKGTGDYEQYF.

The J gene is TRBJ2-1, the V gene TRBV11-2; D gene ambiguous. CDR1 is SGHAT, CDR2 FQNNGV, per germline. This CDR3 spans 12 amino acids. V lost 0 bases to trimming and J lost 8 bases, with 5 bases between them. The CDR3 nucleotides read TGTGCCAGCAGCTTAGATAGAGATGAGCAGTTCTTC. This translates into CASSLDRDEQFF.

This clonotype was found a few times. The rearrangement joins TRBV7-2 to TRBJ2-7; 9 nucleotides match TRBD2. Germline trimming cut 3 bases from V and 7 bases from J; bases unmatched to any gene: 10. The CDR3 length is 15 residues. The germline V gene encodes CDR1 SGHTA and CDR2 FQGNSA. CDR3 residues: CASSLGLAGTEEQYF. CDR3 nucleotide sequence: TGTGCCAGCAGCTTGGGGCTAGCGGGAACGGAAGAGCAGTACTTC.

The V and J genes are TRBV15 and TRBJ2-1; D remains ambiguous. CDR3 length equals 12 residues. V gave up 1 base and J gave up 6 bases, with 4 bases separating them. Germline CDR1 is LNHNV and CDR2 is YYDKDF (reference sequence). The CDR3 nucleotides read TGTGCCACCAGCAGAGCGGGCAATGAGCAGTTCTTC. Protein product: CATSRAGNEQFF.

V and J are TRBV10-3 and TRBJ2-7, with TRBD2 as a possible D gene (5 bases). Trimming removed 3 bases at V and 3 bases at J, with 15 bases between. This CDR3 spans 15 amino acids. Germline V gene data show CDR1 as ENHRY and CDR2 as SYGVKD. The CDR3 is CAISDGGYKGYEQYF. The CDR3 nucleotides are TGTGCCATCAGTGACGGAGGCTATAAGGGCTACGAGCAGTACTTC.

The chain joins TRBV7-3 to TRBJ2-6; 7 nucleotides agree with TRBD1. V was clipped by 5 bases and J by 2 bases; unmatched bases: 3. Germline-derived CDR1 and CDR2 are SGHTA and FQGTGA. The CDR3 is 15 amino acids. CDR3 protein: CASSRTGAGANVLTF. The CDR3 nucleotides read TGTGCCAGCAGCAGAACAGGGGCTGGGGCCAACGTCCTGACTTTC.

This clonotype was observed at least ten times. The rearrangement joins TRBV27 to TRBJ1-6; D is undetermined. Germline V gene data show CDR1 as MNHEY and CDR2 as SMNVEV (reference sequence). The CDR3 contains 16 residues. Trimming stripped 6 bases from V and 5 bases from J, with 17 bases between. For the CDR3, the DNA is TGTGCCAGCAGCTTCGGAGACTTCAACGATAATTCACCCCTCCACTTT. Its translation: CASSFGDFNDNSPLHF.

There are a few counts of this clonotype. This sequence joins TRBV6-1 and TRBJ1-5, with a possible D match to TRBD1 (5 bases). This CDR3 contains 15 residues. The ends were cut back, 7 bases at V and 7 bases at J, with 20 bases in the middle. CDR1 and CDR2 (germline): MNHNS, SASEGT. CDR3: CASTQPQGLNQPQHF. The CDR3 DNA is TGTGCCAGCACCCAACCTCAGGGTTTGAACCAGCCCCAGCATTTT.

This clonotype was observed at least ten times. The chain has TRBV4-3 and TRBJ2-2, with a tentative D call TRBD2 (5 bases). Between the trimmed V and J ends, which lost 0 bases and 5 bases, there was a span of 7 bases. The CDR3 has 14 residues. CDR1 LGHNA and CDR2 YSLEER come from the germline V gene. CDR3 in amino acids: CASSQDPGTGELFF. The CDR3 DNA follows: TGCGCCAGCAGCCAAGATCCGGGGACCGGGGAGCTGTTTTTT.

This clonotype was observed many times. This chain links TRBV24-1 with TRBJ2-1, with 10 nucleotides matching TRBD2. The CDR3 covers 15 residues. Germline V gene sequence: CDR1 KGHDR, CDR2 SFDVKD. J lost 5 bases, V lost 4 bases, and 4 bases had no gene match. CDR3 sequence: CATSDLLAGDNEQFF. CDR3 coding DNA: TGTGCCACCAGTGACCTCCTAGCGGGGGACAATGAGCAGTTCTTC.

This clonotype was observed many times. The chain couples TRBV18 to TRBJ2-1, with TRBD1 as a possible D gene (6 bases). This CDR3 has 17 residues. The V gene lost 4 bases and the J gene lost 6 bases, with 22 bases spanning the gap. Germline CDR1 KGHSH, CDR2 LQKENI. DNA for the CDR3: TGTGCCAGCTCACGACCACGGACAGCTTATAAAGGCAATGAGCAGTTCTTC. It codes for CASSRPRTAYKGNEQFF.

This clonotype was detected ten times or more. The CDR3 DNA follows: TGTGCCAGCAGCGATCAGGGAGAGACCCAGTACTTC. Translated, it gives CASSDQGETQYF. The chain combines TRBV21-1 with TRBJ2-5; TRBD1 is the table's D call and was not checked against the DNA. TRBV21-1 is described as a pseudogene. This CDR3 spans 12 amino acids.